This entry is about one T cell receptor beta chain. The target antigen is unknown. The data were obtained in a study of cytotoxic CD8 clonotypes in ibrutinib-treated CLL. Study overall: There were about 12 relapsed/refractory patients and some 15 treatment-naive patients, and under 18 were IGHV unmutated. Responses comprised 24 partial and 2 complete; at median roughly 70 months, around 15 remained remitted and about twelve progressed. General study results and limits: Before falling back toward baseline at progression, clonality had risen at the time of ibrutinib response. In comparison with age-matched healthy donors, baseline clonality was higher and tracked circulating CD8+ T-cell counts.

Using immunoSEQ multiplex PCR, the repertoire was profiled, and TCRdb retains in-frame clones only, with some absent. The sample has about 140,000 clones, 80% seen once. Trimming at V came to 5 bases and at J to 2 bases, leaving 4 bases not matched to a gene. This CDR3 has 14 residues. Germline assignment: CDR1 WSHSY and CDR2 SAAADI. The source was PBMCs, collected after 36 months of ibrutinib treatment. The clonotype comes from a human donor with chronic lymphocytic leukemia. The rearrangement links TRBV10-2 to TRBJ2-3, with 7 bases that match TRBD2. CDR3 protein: CASSPGLNTDTQYF. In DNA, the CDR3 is TGCGCCAGCAGTCCGGGACTAAACACAGATACGCAGTATTTT.